A selection of T cell receptor beta chains follows, all from one sample in a study of patients and donors after allogeneic stem cell transplantation. TCRdb reprocessed the RT-PCR reads with MiXCR, giving one entry per CDR3 protein. Of approximately 31,000 distinct CDR3 sequences detected, roughly a third appear once; the ten largest clones hold 76%. The source material was blood, either unsorted or a sorted T cell fraction (not recorded which). Every receptor here comes from a human donor who was either an allogeneic HSCT recipient or a stem cell or donor lymphocyte infusion donor (not recorded which). It is not recorded whose cells these are; they may come from a transplant donor. The CDR3 runs from the conserved cysteine through the conserved F or W. D genes are given only for firm matches. Expanded clones get a size class; other rows say once, few or many, or leave the size out.

j_gene	d_gene	len	v_gene	abundance	CDR3aa	CDR3nt
TRBJ1-1	.	11	TRBV6-6	many	CASSWERSAFF	TGTGCCAGCAGTTGGGAGAGATCGGCTTTCTTT
TRBJ1-5	.	13	TRBV20-1	.	CSAVPGHGMPQHF	TGCAGTGCTGTCCCGGGACACGGAATGCCCCAGCATTTT
TRBJ2-3	.	16	TRBV16	.	CASSLDTGRRTDTQYF	TGTGCCAGCAGCCTCGATACTGGGCGGCGCACAGATACGCAGTATTTT
TRBJ1-1	TRBD1	13	TRBV20-1	.	CSATRQGSNEAFF	TGCAGTGCAACCCGACAGGGATCCAATGAAGCTTTCTTT
TRBJ1-6	.	15	TRBV7-9	few	CASSSRGSYNSPLHF	TGTGCCAGCAGCTCCCGGGGCTCCTATAATTCACCCCTCCACTTT
TRBJ2-5	.	14	TRBV7-8	few	CASSLEGRSGTQYF	TGTGCCAGCAGCTTAGAGGGACGGTCTGGGACCCAGTACTTC
TRBJ2-1	TRBD2	16	TRBV28	.	CASSLALAGDDNEQFF	TGTGCCAGCAGTTTAGCGCTAGCGGGGGATGACAATGAGCAGTTCTTC
TRBJ2-1	TRBD2	16	TRBV12-3/TRBV12-4	.	CASMTQTSGSYNEQFF	TGTGCCAGCATGACGCAGACTAGCGGTTCCTACAATGAGCAGTTCTTC
TRBJ2-1	.	15	TRBV20-1	few	CSARSPKSSYNEQFF	TGCAGTGCTAGAAGCCCCAAGAGCTCCTACAATGAGCAGTTCTTC
TRBJ1-6	.	17	TRBV7-2	.	CASSLVGTSSYNSPLHF	TGTGCCAGCAGCTTAGTGGGGACGAGCTCCTATAATTCACCCCTCCACTTT
TRBJ2-1	.	12	TRBV6-5	.	CASKIPGHEQFF	TGTGCCAGCAAAATCCCTGGCCATGAGCAGTTCTTC
TRBJ1-6	.	13	TRBV20-1	.	CSASSGLGSPLHF	TGCAGTGCTAGTTCGGGTCTTGGATCACCCCTCCACTTT
TRBJ2-2	TRBD2	16	TRBV6-6	.	CASRKAGNLDTGELFF	TGTGCCAGCAGGAAAGCGGGGAACCTGGACACCGGGGAGCTGTTTTTT
TRBJ1-2	TRBD1	13	TRBV20-1	.	CSPIDRGRYGYTF	TGCAGTCCCATTGACAGGGGACGATATGGCTACACCTTC
TRBJ1-6	.	16	TRBV20-1	.	CSARPLAAGDNSPLHF	TGCAGTGCTAGACCCCTCGCGGCAGGGGATAATTCACCCCTCCACTTT
TRBJ2-3	.	15	TRBV12-3/TRBV12-4	.	CASSPGTMGTDTQYF	TGTGCCAGCAGCCCCGGGACGATGGGCACAGATACGCAGTATTTT
TRBJ1-5	.	12	TRBV20-1	many	CSATKGNQPQHF	TGCAGTGCGACAAAGGGCAATCAGCCCCAGCATTTT
TRBJ2-5	.	12	TRBV29-1	.	CSVDPNGETQYF	TGCAGCGTTGACCCTAATGGCGAGACCCAGTACTTC
TRBJ2-2	.	14	TRBV29-1	.	CSVEDMGNTGELFF	TGCAGCGTTGAAGATATGGGGAACACCGGGGAGCTGTTTTTT
TRBJ1-6	.	16	TRBV7-9	few	CASSFKRGKINSPLHF	TGTGCCAGCAGTTTTAAAAGGGGGAAGATCAATTCACCCCTCCACTTT
TRBJ2-7	.	15	TRBV4-1	.	CASSQESGLPYEQYF	TGCGCCAGCAGCCAAGAGAGCGGTTTACCCTACGAGCAGTACTTC
TRBJ2-5	TRBD2	15	TRBV11-3	.	CASSLDSGRRETQYF	TGTGCCAGCAGCTTGGATAGCGGGAGGAGAGAGACCCAGTACTTC
TRBJ1-5	.	14	TRBV7-8	.	CASSPRRLGQPQHF	TGTGCCAGCAGCCCACGGCGTCTAGGTCAGCCCCAGCATTTT
TRBJ2-1	.	14	TRBV11-2	.	CASSLELLNNEQFF	TGTGCCAGCAGCTTAGAGTTACTTAACAATGAGCAGTTCTTC
TRBJ2-7	.	12	TRBV12-3/TRBV12-4	.	CASSRRRGEQYF	TGTGCCAGCAGTCGGCGACGAGGGGAGCAGTACTTC
TRBJ1-4	.	14	TRBV14	.	CASSQGLADEKLFF	TGTGCCAGCAGCCAGGGGTTGGCGGATGAAAAACTGTTTTTT
TRBJ2-2	.	12	TRBV20-1	few	CSASRVAGELFF	TGCAGTGCTAGCAGGGTGGCCGGGGAGCTGTTTTTT
TRBJ2-5	TRBD2	16	TRBV5-1	.	CASSLASGGVEETQYF	TGCGCCAGCAGCTTGGCTAGCGGGGGGGTAGAAGAGACCCAGTACTTC
TRBJ2-3	.	15	TRBV5-1	.	CASSLDGQRTDTQYF	TGCGCCAGCAGCTTGGACGGGCAAAGGACAGATACGCAGTATTTT
TRBJ2-5	TRBD2	15	TRBV29-1	.	CSVVEQGLAMETQYF	TGCAGCGTTGTGGAGCAGGGACTAGCAATGGAGACCCAGTACTTC
TRBJ2-1	.	15	TRBV5-1	few	CASRQIAVTGNEQFF	TGCGCCAGCAGACAAATAGCGGTCACGGGCAATGAGCAGTTCTTC
TRBJ1-2	TRBD1	14	TRBV29-1	few	CSVRDFTGGHGYTF	TGCAGCGTCCGAGACTTTACAGGGGGTCATGGCTACACCTTC
TRBJ2-1	.	12	TRBV20-1	few	CSARAQSHEQFF	TGCAGTGCTAGAGCCCAATCCCATGAGCAGTTCTTC
TRBJ2-3	.	15	TRBV7-6	.	CASSLVASGTDTQYF	TGTGCCAGCAGCTTAGTGGCTAGCGGCACAGATACGCAGTATTTT
TRBJ2-3	.	14	TRBV27	.	CASSSPRGVDTQYF	TGTGCCAGCAGTTCCCCTAGGGGTGTAGATACGCAGTATTTT
TRBJ1-6	.	14	TRBV7-8	few	CASSLLIFGSPLHF	TGTGCCAGCAGCTTACTTATCTTTGGCTCACCCCTCCACTTT
TRBJ2-1	.	13	TRBV7-6	.	CASSLEITGQQFF	TGTGCCAGCAGCTTAGAAATTACGGGGCAGCAGTTCTTC
TRBJ2-3	.	13	TRBV12-3/TRBV12-4	few	CASSLAEADTQYF	TGTGCCAGCAGTTTAGCGGAGGCAGATACGCAGTATTTT
TRBJ1-2	TRBD1	13	TRBV27	.	CASSLWDRVGSTF	TGTGCCAGCAGTCTCTGGGACAGGGTAGGGAGCACCTTC
TRBJ2-1	TRBD2	16	TRBV27	many	CASSLSGLAGRSEQFF	TGTGCCAGCAGTTTAAGTGGGCTAGCGGGAAGGAGTGAGCAGTTCTTC
TRBJ2-7	TRBD1	12	TRBV6-2/TRBV6-3	.	CASTNRGHEQYF	TGTGCCAGCACCAACAGGGGGCACGAGCAGTACTTC
TRBJ2-5	.	17	TRBV4-2	few	CASSQDKIKAVQETQYF	TGTGCCAGCAGCCAAGATAAGATTAAAGCGGTACAAGAGACCCAGTACTTC
TRBJ2-2	.	18	TRBV7-8	.	CASSLVYVTGRASGELFF	TGTGCCAGCAGCTTAGTCTACGTGACAGGGAGGGCGTCCGGGGAGCTGTTTTTT
TRBJ1-5	.	10	TRBV12-3/TRBV12-4	.	CASSSQPQHF	TGTGCCAGCAGCAGTCAGCCCCAGCATTTT
TRBJ1-1	.	15	TRBV5-1	.	CASSAQQGKNTEAFF	TGCGCCAGCAGCGCGCAACAAGGGAAGAACACTGAAGCTTTCTTT
TRBJ1-5	.	18	TRBV4-2	few	CASSQVNRAGHVNQPQHF	TGTGCCAGCAGCCAAGTCAACAGGGCTGGCCACGTAAATCAGCCCCAGCATTTT
TRBJ2-2	.	13	TRBV4-3	few	CASSQVLGGELFF	TGCGCCAGCAGCCAAGTTTTGGGCGGGGAGCTGTTTTTT
TRBJ1-5	TRBD1	14	TRBV15	.	CATSRGGGAQPQHF	TGTGCCACCAGCAGAGGAGGGGGCGCGCAGCCCCAGCATTTT
TRBJ2-4	.	14	TRBV10-3	.	CAISHGGEGNIQYF	TGTGCCATCAGCCACGGAGGGGAAGGGAACATTCAGTACTTC
TRBJ1-2	.	16	TRBV7-9	.	CASSSVGGRDGYGYTF	TGTGCCAGCAGCTCCGTTGGCGGGCGAGATGGCTATGGCTACACCTTC
TRBJ1-5	.	15	TRBV6-5	few	CASSSEKQGFKPQHF	TGTGCCAGCAGTTCCGAAAAACAGGGTTTTAAGCCCCAGCATTTT
TRBJ2-5	TRBD2	16	TRBV13	.	CASSSSGLAGAETQYF	TGTGCCAGCAGCTCCTCCGGACTAGCGGGGGCAGAGACCCAGTACTTC
TRBJ2-2	TRBD2	18	TRBV12-3/TRBV12-4	few	CASSAPGTSGLPPGELFF	TGTGCCAGCAGTGCTCCCGGGACTAGCGGACTGCCTCCCGGGGAGCTGTTTTTT
TRBJ1-2	.	15	TRBV7-2	.	CASSFRVDSPYGYTF	TGTGCCAGCAGCTTCAGGGTGGACAGTCCCTATGGCTACACCTTC
TRBJ2-1	TRBD2	16	TRBV7-6	many	CASSLGASGGYNEQFF	TGTGCCAGCAGCTTAGGGGCTAGCGGGGGATACAATGAGCAGTTCTTC
TRBJ2-5	.	14	TRBV7-8	.	CASSLVRGPETQYF	TGTGCCAGCAGCTTAGTGCGGGGGCCAGAGACCCAGTACTTC
TRBJ1-2	TRBD1	14	TRBV20-1	few	CSASRGQGDYGYTF	TGCAGTGCTAGCCGGGGACAGGGGGACTATGGCTACACCTTC